One and the same sample provided the 18 T cell receptor beta chains below, sequenced in a study of blood T cells in healthy people across ages. The authors ran a second PCR of about 7 to 12 cycles using a sample-barcoded 5' primer and a J-beta primer mix. TCRdb called the 5' RACE reads again in MiXCR, with one record for every CDR3 protein. The table records approximately 2,000,000 distinct CDR3 sequences, about 39% of them present only once. Sequencing was carried out using blood. These TCRs come from a human donor in good health.

The table lists this clonotype with a few counts. This chain joins TRBV6-1 and TRBJ1-2; D is perhaps TRBD1 (5 bases). This CDR3 is built from 13 residues. Germline lookup yields CDR1 MNHNS and CDR2 SASEGT. Trimming took off 6 bases at V and 5 bases at J, with 13 bases between the two ends. The CDR3 spells CASRVGDLYGYTF. In DNA form, the CDR3 reads TGTGCCAGCAGAGTCGGGGACCTATATGGCTACACCTTC.

The chain links TRBV7-9 to TRBJ2-4, with D perhaps matching TRBD1 (6 bases). With 1 base removed from V and 9 bases from J, the gap between germline ends came to 13 bases. This CDR3 spans 14 amino acids. The germline V gene has CDR1 SEHNR and CDR2 FQNEAQ (reference sequence). CDR3 in amino acids: CASSLGGLSGIQYF. For the CDR3, the DNA is TGTGCCAGCAGCTTAGGGGGGCTCTCAGGCATTCAGTACTTC.

This chain joins TRBV29-1 and TRBJ2-4; D is unclear. Deletions cut 1 base from V and 0 bases from J, with 10 bases between. The CDR3 loop spans 15 amino acids. Germline assignment: CDR1 SQVTM and CDR2 ANQGSEA. CDR3 region: CSVEADGVAKNIQYF. The CDR3 coding sequence is TGCAGCGTTGAAGCCGACGGAGTAGCCAAAAACATTCAGTACTTC.

Note on this clonotype: An end of the junction does not agree with germline; a read error may underlie this. This rearrangement joins TRBV24-1 to TRBJ1-2; the match to TRBD1 covers 9 bases. The CDR3 extends over 15 amino acids. In germline, CDR1 is KGHDR, CDR2 SFDVKD. The CDR3 loop is CATGDETGGSYGYTF. In DNA, the CDR3 is TGTGCCACCGGTGATGAGACAGGGGGAAGCTATGGCTACACCTTC.

About this clonotype: At one end the junction does not follow the germline gene, possibly because of a read error. The rearrangement uses TRBV6-2 or TRBV6-3 and TRBJ2-6; 9 bases are a match to TRBD1. Germline assignment: CDR1 MNHEY and CDR2 SVGEGT. The CDR3 has 18 residues. The CDR3 loop is CASSPLTGGVSGTNVLTF. CDR3 DNA: TGTGCCAGCAGTCCTTTGACAGGGGGTGTCTCTGGGACCAACGTCCTGACTTTC.

On this clonotype: The junction does not match germline at one end; this may be a read error. The J gene is TRBJ2-5, the V gene TRBV20-1, with 8 bases fitting TRBD1. Germline V gives CDR1 DFQATT, CDR2 SNEGSKA (reference sequence). The CDR3 has 20 residues. The CDR3 region is CSARVDRGPGAGSPNRAQYF. CDR3 nucleotides: TGCAGTGCCAGAGTAGACAGGGGACCTGGGGCCGGGTCCCCAAATAGAGCCCAGTACTTC.

The genes are TRBV11-3 and TRBJ1-1; D is unclear. The CDR3 loop spans 16 amino acids. Looked up from germline, CDR1 is SGHNT and CDR2 is YENEEA. The V gene lost 2 bases and the J gene lost 1 base, with 14 bases spanning the gap. CDR3 residues: CASSLSFRTENTEAFF. In DNA, the CDR3 is TGTGCCAGCAGCTTAAGTTTTCGGACGGAGAACACTGAAGCTTTCTTT.

This clonotype has only a few counts. The chain is built from TRBV7-2 and TRBJ2-7; possible D gene TRBD2, 5 bases. This CDR3 comprises 14 residues. Germline V gene data show CDR1 as SGHTA and CDR2 as FQGNSA. Between the trimmed V and J ends, which lost 5 bases and 7 bases, there was a span of 18 bases. CDR3 DNA sequence: TGTGCCAGCAGCCCTATTTCCGGGGTCAATGAGCAGTACTTC. Its translation: CASSPISGVNEQYF.

This chain joins TRBV6-6 and TRBJ2-1; tentatively, D is TRBD1 (6 bases). V lost 5 bases and J lost 8, with 13 bases in between. CDR3 length: 13 amino acids. Germline assignment: CDR1 MNHNY and CDR2 SVGAGI (reference sequence). The CDR3 loop reads CASSRGWYDEQFF. The DNA for the CDR3 is TGTGCCAGCAGTAGGGGGTGGTACGATGAGCAGTTCTTC.

The chain combines TRBV2 with TRBJ2-7; TRBD1 might be the D (5 bases). Trimming removed 10 bases at V and 2 bases at J, with 18 bases between. The CDR3 runs to 14 residues. Per germline, CDR1 SNHLY and CDR2 FYNNEI. CDR3 nucleotides: TGTGCCACCCAAGTACAGGCCGGACCCTACGAGCAGTACTTC. Residues: CATQVQAGPYEQYF.

To note about this clonotype: Its ends do not fully match the called genes, so a read error is possible. The rearrangement joins TRBV7-2 to TRBJ2-3, with 9 bases fitting TRBD1. The CDR3 has 16 residues. Germline V gene sequence: CDR1 SGHTA, CDR2 FQGNSA. In DNA form, the CDR3 reads TGCGCCAGCAGCTTTGCCGGGACAGGGAGATCAGATACGCAGTATTTT. This sequence encodes CASSFAGTGRSDTQYF.

The chain couples TRBV6-5 to TRBJ1-1; tentatively, D is TRBD1 (5 bases). CDR1 and CDR2 (germline): MNHEY, SVGAGI. V lost 7 bases and J lost 0, with 15 bases in between. This CDR3 region has 15 residues. The CDR3 loop reads CASNIKGRLNTEAFF. The CDR3, as DNA: TGTGCCAGCAACATAAAGGGACGTCTGAACACTGAAGCTTTCTTT.

The chain employs TRBV12-3 or TRBV12-4 and TRBJ2-5; 10 bases are a match to TRBD1. The CDR3 has 15 amino acids. Trimming cost V 10 bases and J 4 bases; bases outside gene matches: 12. CDR3 in amino acids: CAIRVDRGRGETQYF. CDR3 nucleotide sequence: TGTGCCATTCGGGTCGACAGGGGGCGAGGAGAGACCCAGTACTTC.

V and J are TRBV27 and TRBJ1-2; possibly TRBD1 for D (6 bases). The V end was cut by 6 bases, the J end by 3 bases, with 14 bases between. Germline V lookup: CDR1 MNHEY, CDR2 SMNVEV (reference sequence). There are 14 residues in the CDR3. The CDR3 is CASRKTGYDYGYTF. The CDR3 nucleotides are TGTGCCAGCAGGAAGACAGGATATGACTATGGCTACACCTTC.

Of note for this clonotype: Germline is not matched at one junction end, which may reflect a read error. The chain carries TRBV20-1 and TRBJ2-5, with no clear D. The CDR3 loop spans 13 amino acids. From germline, CDR1 is DFQATT and CDR2 SNEGSKA (reference sequence). The DNA for the CDR3 is TGCGGTGCTAGAGTATCAGTGAAAGAGACCCAGTACTTC. Its translation is CGARVSVKETQYF.

The V gene is TRBV20-1, the J gene TRBJ2-6; D is uncertain. CDR3 length: 14 amino acids. Germline V CDR1 and CDR2: DFQATT, SNEGSKA (reference sequence). V lost 2 bases and J lost 1, with 6 bases in between. The CDR3 loop is CSARWQSGANVLTF. In DNA, the CDR3 is TGCAGTGCTAGATGGCAGTCTGGGGCCAACGTCCTGACTTTC.

This chain joins TRBV6-4 and TRBJ2-3; D is uncertain. Germline V gene data show CDR1 as MRHNA and CDR2 as SNTAGT. V lost 0 bases and J lost 5, with 15 bases in between. The length of the CDR3 is 16 residues. The CDR3: CASSDSILGARDTQYF. The CDR3, as DNA: TGTGCCAGCAGTGACTCGATCTTAGGAGCCCGAGATACGCAGTATTTT.

CDR3 sequence (DNA): TGCAGCGTGTCCGTTGGGTGGCTCTCGAACACTGAAGCTTTCTTT. Its translation is CSVSVGWLSNTEAFF. This chain uses TRBV29-1 with TRBJ1-1; D gene unclear. With 6 bases removed from V and 1 base from J, the gap between germline ends came to 18 bases. The CDR3 spans 15 residues. Germline loops: CDR1 SQVTM, CDR2 ANQGSEA.